The entry that follows covers one T cell receptor beta chain sequence. Its antigen remains unidentified. Pooled samples include second doses given at about 4 or 12 weeks. The repertoire was sequenced with immunoSEQ multiplex PCR; TCRdb's copy has only in-frame clones and lacks some. The sample records approximately 89,000 clones, 75% to 95% being singletons. The sample belongs to a study of T cell responses to AZD1222 COVID-19 vaccine. Study conclusions and caveats: Donors in the cohort were predominantly white British and more often female, and clonal diversity was possibly underestimated. Across the whole spike, CD4 TCRs peaked at regions 160-218 and 743-854.

The source material was peripheral blood, sampled 28 days after the second AZD1222 dose. The TCR sequence derives from an adult who received the AZD1222 COVID-19 vaccine.

The CDR3: CASSSPRGPQHF. The CDR3 bases are TGTGCCAGCAGTTCCCCCCGAGGGCCCCAGCATTTT. The chain is built from TRBV28 and TRBJ1-5; D remains unclear. This CDR3 has 12 amino acids. Germline CDR1 is MDHEN and CDR2 is SYDVKM. V lost 4 bases and J 9 bases, leaving 10 bases between the germline ends.